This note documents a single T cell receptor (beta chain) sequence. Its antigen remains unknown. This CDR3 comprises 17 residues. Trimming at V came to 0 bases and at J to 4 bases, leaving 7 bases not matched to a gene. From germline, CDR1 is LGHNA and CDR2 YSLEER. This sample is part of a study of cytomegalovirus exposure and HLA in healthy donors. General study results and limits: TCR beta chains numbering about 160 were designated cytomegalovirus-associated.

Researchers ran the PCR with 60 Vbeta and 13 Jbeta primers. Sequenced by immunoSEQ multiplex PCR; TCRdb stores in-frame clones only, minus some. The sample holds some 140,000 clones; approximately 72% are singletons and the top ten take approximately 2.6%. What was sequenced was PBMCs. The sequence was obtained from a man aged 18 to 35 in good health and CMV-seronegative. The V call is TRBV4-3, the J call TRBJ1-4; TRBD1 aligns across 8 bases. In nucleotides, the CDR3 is TGCGCCAGCAGCCAAGATTCTCTTGGACAGGGTAATGAAAAACTGTTTTTT. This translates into CASSQDSLGQGNEKLFF.